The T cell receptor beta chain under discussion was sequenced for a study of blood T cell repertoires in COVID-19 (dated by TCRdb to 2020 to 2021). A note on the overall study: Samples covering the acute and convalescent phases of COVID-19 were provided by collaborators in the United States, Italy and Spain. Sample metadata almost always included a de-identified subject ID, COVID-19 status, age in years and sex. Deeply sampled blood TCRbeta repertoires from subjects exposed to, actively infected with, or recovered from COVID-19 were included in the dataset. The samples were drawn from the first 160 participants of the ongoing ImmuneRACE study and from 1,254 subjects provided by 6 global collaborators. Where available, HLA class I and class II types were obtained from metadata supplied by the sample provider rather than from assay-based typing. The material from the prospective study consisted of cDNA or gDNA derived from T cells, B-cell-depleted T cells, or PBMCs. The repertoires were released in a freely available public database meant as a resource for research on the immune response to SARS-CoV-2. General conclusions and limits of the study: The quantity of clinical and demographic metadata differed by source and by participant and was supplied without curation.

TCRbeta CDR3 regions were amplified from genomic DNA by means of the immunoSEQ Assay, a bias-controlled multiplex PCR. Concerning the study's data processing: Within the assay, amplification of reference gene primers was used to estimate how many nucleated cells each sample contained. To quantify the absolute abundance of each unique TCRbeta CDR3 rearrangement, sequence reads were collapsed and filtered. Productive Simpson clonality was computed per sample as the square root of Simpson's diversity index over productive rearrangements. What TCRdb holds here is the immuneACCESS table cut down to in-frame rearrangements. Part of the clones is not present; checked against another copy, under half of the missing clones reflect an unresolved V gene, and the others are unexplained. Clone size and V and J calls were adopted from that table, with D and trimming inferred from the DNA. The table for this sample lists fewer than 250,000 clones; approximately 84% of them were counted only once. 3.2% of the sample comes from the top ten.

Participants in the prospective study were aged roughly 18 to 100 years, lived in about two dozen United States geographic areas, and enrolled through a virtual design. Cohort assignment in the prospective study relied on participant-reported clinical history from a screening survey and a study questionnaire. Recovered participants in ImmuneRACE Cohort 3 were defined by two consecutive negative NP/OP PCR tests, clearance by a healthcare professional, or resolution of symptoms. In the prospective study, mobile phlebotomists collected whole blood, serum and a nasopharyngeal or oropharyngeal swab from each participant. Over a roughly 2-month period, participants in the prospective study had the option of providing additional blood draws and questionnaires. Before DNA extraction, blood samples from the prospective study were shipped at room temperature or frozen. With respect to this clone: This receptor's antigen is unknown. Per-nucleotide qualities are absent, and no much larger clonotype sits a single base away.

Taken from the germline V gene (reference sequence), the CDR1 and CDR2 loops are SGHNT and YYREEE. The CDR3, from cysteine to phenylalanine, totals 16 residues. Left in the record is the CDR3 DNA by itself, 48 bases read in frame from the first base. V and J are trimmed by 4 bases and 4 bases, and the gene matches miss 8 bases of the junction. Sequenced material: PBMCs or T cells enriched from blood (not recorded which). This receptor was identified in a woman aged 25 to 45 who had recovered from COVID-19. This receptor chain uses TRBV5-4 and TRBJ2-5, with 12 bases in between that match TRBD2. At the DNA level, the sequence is TGTGCCAGCAGCCCGCGACTAGCGGGAGCCCCAGAGACCCAGTACTTC. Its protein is CASSPRLAGAPETQYF.